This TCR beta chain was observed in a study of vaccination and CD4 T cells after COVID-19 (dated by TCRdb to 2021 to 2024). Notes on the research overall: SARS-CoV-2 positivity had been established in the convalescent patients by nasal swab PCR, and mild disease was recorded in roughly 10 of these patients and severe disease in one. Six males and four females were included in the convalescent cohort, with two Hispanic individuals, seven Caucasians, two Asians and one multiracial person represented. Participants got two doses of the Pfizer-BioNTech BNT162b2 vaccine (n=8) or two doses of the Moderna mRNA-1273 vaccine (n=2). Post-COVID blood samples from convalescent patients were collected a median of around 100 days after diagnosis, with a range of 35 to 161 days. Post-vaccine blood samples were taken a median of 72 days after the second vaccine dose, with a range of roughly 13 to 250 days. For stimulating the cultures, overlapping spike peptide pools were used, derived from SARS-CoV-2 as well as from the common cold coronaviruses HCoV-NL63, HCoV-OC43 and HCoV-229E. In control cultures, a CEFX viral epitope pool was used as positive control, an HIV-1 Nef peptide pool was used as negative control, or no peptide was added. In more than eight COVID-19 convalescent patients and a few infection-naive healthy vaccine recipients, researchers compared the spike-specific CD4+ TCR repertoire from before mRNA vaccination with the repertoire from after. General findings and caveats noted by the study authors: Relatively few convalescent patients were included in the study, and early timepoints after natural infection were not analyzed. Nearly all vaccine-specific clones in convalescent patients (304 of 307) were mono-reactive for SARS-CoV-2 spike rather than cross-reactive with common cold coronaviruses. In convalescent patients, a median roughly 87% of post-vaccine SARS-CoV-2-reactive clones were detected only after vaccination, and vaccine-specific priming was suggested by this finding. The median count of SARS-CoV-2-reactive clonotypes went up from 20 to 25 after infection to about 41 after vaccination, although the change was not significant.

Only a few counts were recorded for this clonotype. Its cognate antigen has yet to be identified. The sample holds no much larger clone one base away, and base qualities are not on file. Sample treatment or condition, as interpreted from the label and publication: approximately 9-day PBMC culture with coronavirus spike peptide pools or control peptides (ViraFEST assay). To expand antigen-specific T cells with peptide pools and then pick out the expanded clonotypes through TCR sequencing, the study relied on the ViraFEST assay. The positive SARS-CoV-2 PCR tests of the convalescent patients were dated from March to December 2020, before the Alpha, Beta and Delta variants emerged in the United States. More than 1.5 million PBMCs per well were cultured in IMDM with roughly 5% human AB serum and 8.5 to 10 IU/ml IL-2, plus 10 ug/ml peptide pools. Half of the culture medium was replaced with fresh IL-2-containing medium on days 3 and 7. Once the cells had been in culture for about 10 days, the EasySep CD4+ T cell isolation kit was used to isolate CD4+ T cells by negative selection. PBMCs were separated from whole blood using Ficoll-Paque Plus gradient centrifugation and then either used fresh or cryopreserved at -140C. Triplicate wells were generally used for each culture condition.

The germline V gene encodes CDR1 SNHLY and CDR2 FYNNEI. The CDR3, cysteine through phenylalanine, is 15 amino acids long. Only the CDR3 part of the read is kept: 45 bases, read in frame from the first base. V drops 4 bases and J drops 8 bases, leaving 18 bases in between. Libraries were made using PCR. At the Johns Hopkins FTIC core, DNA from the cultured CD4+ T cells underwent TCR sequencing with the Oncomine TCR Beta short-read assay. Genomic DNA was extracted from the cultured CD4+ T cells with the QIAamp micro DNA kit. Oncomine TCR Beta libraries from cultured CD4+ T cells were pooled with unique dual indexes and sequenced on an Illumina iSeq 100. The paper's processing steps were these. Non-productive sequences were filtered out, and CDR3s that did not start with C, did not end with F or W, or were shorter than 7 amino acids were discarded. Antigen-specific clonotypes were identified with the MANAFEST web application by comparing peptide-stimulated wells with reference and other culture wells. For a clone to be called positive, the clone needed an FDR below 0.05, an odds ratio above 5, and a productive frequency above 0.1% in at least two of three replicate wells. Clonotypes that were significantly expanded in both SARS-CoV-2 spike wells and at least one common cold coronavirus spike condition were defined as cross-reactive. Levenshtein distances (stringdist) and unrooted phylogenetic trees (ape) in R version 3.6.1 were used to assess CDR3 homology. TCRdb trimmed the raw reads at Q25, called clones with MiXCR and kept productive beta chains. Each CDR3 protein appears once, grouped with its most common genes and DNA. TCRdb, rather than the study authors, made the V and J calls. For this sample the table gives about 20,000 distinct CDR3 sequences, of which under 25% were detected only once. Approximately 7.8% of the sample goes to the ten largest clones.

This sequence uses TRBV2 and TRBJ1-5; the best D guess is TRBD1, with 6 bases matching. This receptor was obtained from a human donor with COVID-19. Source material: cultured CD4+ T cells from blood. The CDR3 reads CASSVSGGAGKPQHF. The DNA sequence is TGTGCCAGCAGTGTCTCGGGGGGCGCAGGGAAGCCCCAGCATTTT. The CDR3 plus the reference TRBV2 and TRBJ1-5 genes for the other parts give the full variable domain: EPEVTQTPSHQVTQMGQEVILRCVPISNHLYFYWYRQILGQKVEFLVSFYNNEISEKSEIFDDQFSVERPDGSNFTLKIRSTKLEDSAMYFCASSVSGGAGKPQHFGDGTRLSIL.